This T cell receptor beta chain was profiled in a study of T cells after yellow fever vaccination. CDR1 is MDHEN, CDR2 SYDVKM, per germline. The CDR3 runs 17 residues. V gave up 2 bases and J gave up 4 bases, with 20 bases separating them. A single record per CDR3 protein comes from TCRdb applying MiXCR to the 5' RACE reads. This sample carries 200,000 to 250,000 distinct CDR3 sequences, 6.9% of them seen once, and the ten largest clones take about 0.85%. The rearrangement joins TRBV28 to TRBJ1-2, with D unclear. Sequenced here: CD4+ T cells sorted from PBMCs, sampled 15 days after the yellow fever booster vaccination. The TCR was taken from a man younger than 40 who received the YFV17D yellow fever vaccine. Here the CDR3 reads CASSLAEGRRATYGYTF. CDR3 DNA sequence: TGTGCCAGCAGTTTAGCGGAGGGAAGAAGGGCAACCTATGGCTACACCTTC.